This T cell receptor beta chain was profiled in a study of identical twins. Study outcomes and limitations: Abundant beta clonotypes from cord blood bore fewer insertions; memory repertoires lacked this pattern. Researchers reported excess low generation probability among twin-shared out-of-frame alpha sequences.

This clonotype was seen a few times. The antigen is undetermined. V lost 1 base and J 1 base, leaving 10 bases between the germline ends. The germline gives CDR1 LNHNV, CDR2 YYDKDF (reference sequence). This CDR3 spans 15 amino acids. The authors used template switching to add a universal primer site and gave cDNA unique molecular identifiers. TCRdb independently ran MiXCR on the 5' RACE reads; one entry per CDR3 protein. Of hundreds of thousands of distinct CDR3 sequences listed, 8.5% to 9% were seen once; the top ten hold 0.85% to 1%. These data were also filed under a second study, of yellow fever vaccine responses in identical twins.

This clonotype was obtained from a woman aged 18-29 years in good health. This rearrangement joins TRBV15 to TRBJ2-5; D is possibly TRBD2 (6 bases). The material sequenced was PBMCs. The CDR3 DNA sequence: TGTGCCACCAGCAGAGGTAGCGGCCCCCAAGAGACCCAGTACTTC. The encoded protein is CATSRGSGPQETQYF.